These 14 T cell receptor beta chains originate from one sample sequenced in a study of response to subunit inactivated influenza vaccine (dated by TCRdb to the late 2010s). Receptors were amplified or captured by RT-PCR. Sequencing was carried out with an Illumina HiSeq 2500. TCRdb passed the public sequencing reads through fastp at Q25 and MiXCR, retaining productive beta sequences. Each entry is one CDR3 protein sequence, shown with its most common DNA and genes. In all, the sample holds over 750,000 distinct CDR3 sequences, and approximately 21% of those were seen once. The ten largest clones represent 9.5% to 13% of the sample. The specimen was PBMCs from blood, collected roughly 5 days after vaccination. These receptors all come from a man over 45 who received an inactivated influenza vaccine. Donor details come from another sample of the same person, matched by shared clones.

This clonotype was seen more than once but under ten times. The chain combines TRBV12-3 or TRBV12-4 with TRBJ2-1; D is uncertain. The CDR3 is 11 residues long. Trimming removed 8 bases from V and 4 bases from J, with 6 bases in between. In DNA, the CDR3 is TGTGCCAGCGGTTCTTACAATGAGCAGTTCTTC. This encodes CASGSYNEQFF.

This clonotype was counted many times. This chain joins TRBV10-3 and TRBJ2-7; the match to TRBD2 covers 10 bases. Germline values: CDR1 ENHRY, CDR2 SYGVKD. The CDR3 loop spans 15 amino acids. The V gene end was trimmed by 3 bases and the J gene end by 1 base; junction bases not matched to a gene: 3. CDR3 sequence reads: CAISDLLAGSYEQYF. The CDR3 DNA reads TGTGCCATCAGTGATCTACTAGCGGGATCCTACGAGCAGTACTTC.

This clonotype was counted only a few times. The chain couples TRBV11-3 to TRBJ2-7; TRBD1 aligns across 9 bases. The J segment lost 2 bases and the V segment lost 4 bases, leaving 6 bases of the junction unmatched. The germline V gene has CDR1 SGHNT and CDR2 YENEEA. This CDR3 has 15 residues. The CDR3: CASSSKTGGPYEQYF. In DNA form, the CDR3 reads TGTGCCAGCAGCTCCAAGACAGGGGGACCCTACGAGCAGTACTTC.

This clonotype was counted a few times. The CDR3 loop reads CASSFVDRGAEQFF. CDR3 DNA sequence: TGTGCCAGCAGTTTTGTCGACCGGGGGGCTGAGCAGTTCTTC. The rearrangement joins TRBV12-3 or TRBV12-4 to TRBJ2-1, with D perhaps matching TRBD2 (7 bases). Trimming removed 3 bases from V and 9 bases from J, with 15 bases in between. The CDR3 is 14 residues long.

This chain joins TRBV29-1 and TRBJ2-7; 8 positions match TRBD1. The germline V gene encodes CDR1 SQVTM and CDR2 ANQGSEA. J gave up 9 bases and V 7 bases, and 14 bases lay outside the gene matches. The CDR3 runs to 13 residues. The CDR3 DNA reads as TGCAGCGCCACGCGAGACAGGGGAGTAGGGCAGTACTTC. It encodes CSATRDRGVGQYF.

This clonotype has a handful of counts. V usage is TRBV6-1 and J usage is TRBJ2-6; D ambiguous. Germline loops: CDR1 MNHNS, CDR2 SASEGT. V was clipped by 2 bases and J by 3 bases, with 2 bases between them. The CDR3 contains 13 residues. CDR3 sequence: CASSEIGANVLTF. In DNA, the CDR3 is TGTGCCAGCAGTGAAATTGGGGCCAACGTCCTGACTTTC.

The chain uses TRBV5-1 and TRBJ2-5; D remains unclear. Trimming pared 4 bases from V and 4 bases from J, leaving 8 bases between. This CDR3 region has 12 residues. Germline CDR1 is SGHRS and CDR2 is YFSETQ. CDR3 sequence reads: CASSIQRETQYF. CDR3 bases: TGCGCCAGCAGCATACAGAGAGAGACCCAGTACTTC.

This chain uses TRBV20-1 with TRBJ1-1; D unclear. Germline V lookup: CDR1 DFQATT, CDR2 SNEGSKA (reference sequence). The germline V and J ends were trimmed by 1 base and 2 bases, with 8 bases remaining between them. The CDR3 totals 13 residues. CDR3 sequence reads: CSARATINTEAFF. In nucleotides, the CDR3 is TGCAGTGCTAGAGCCACGATCAACACTGAAGCTTTCTTT.

The gene calls are TRBV4-1 and TRBJ1-1, with 9 bases aligning to TRBD1. The V segment lost 2 bases and the J segment 2 bases; nucleotides outside the gene matches: 3. Germline V lookup: CDR1 MGHRA, CDR2 YSYEKL. CDR3 length equals 15 residues. The CDR3 DNA reads TGCGCCAGCAGCCAACCGGGACAGGGTAACACTGAAGCTTTCTTT. It codes for CASSQPGQGNTEAFF.

This chain links TRBV20-1 with TRBJ2-3; 7 bases line up with TRBD2. The CDR3 covers 15 residues. Germline values: CDR1 DFQATT, CDR2 SNEGSKA (reference sequence). V gave up 6 bases and J gave up 3 bases; unmatched junction bases: 12. The CDR3 protein is CSATGLRGNTDTQYF. The CDR3 DNA reads TGCAGTGCGACGGGACTACGAGGGAATACAGATACGCAGTATTTT.

The genes are TRBV14 and TRBJ2-1; D is tentatively TRBD1 or TRBD2 (5 bases each). The CDR3 is 14 amino acids. The V gene lost 4 bases and the J gene lost 3 bases, with 10 bases spanning the gap. Germline CDR1 SGHDN, CDR2 FVKESK. The CDR3 bases are TGTGCCAGCAGCCGGGGACCAATCTACAATGAGCAGTTCTTC. Its translation: CASSRGPIYNEQFF.

This clonotype occurred a few times. The V call is TRBV10-3, the J call TRBJ2-7; possibly TRBD1 or TRBD2 for D (6 bases each). V lost 8 bases to trimming and J lost 5 bases, with 22 bases between them. The germline V gene has CDR1 ENHRY and CDR2 SYGVKD. There are 15 residues in the CDR3. CDR3: CAIGPGAATAHEQYF. The CDR3 coding sequence is TGTGCCATCGGCCCGGGGGCAGCCACTGCCCACGAGCAGTACTTC.

This clonotype was found many times. The chain joins TRBV7-9 to TRBJ1-1; D perhaps matches TRBD1 (5 bases). V was cut by 6 bases and J by 0 bases, with 8 bases left in between. The CDR3 extends over 13 amino acids. CDR1 and CDR2 from the germline V gene are SEHNR and FQNEAQ (reference sequence). The CDR3 reads CASRWGMNTEAFF. For the CDR3, the DNA is TGTGCCAGCAGATGGGGCATGAACACTGAAGCTTTCTTT.

V usage is TRBV5-1 and J usage is TRBJ2-2; 8 bases map to TRBD1. Germline CDR1 SGHRS, CDR2 YFSETQ. The CDR3 consists of 16 residues. V shed 0 bases and J 5 bases; nucleotides not matched to a gene: 6. CDR3 DNA: TGCGCCAGCAGCTTGGTGACAGGGGTCGGAACCGGGGAGCTGTTTTTT. Amino acid sequence: CASSLVTGVGTGELFF.